This TCR beta chain appears in the sequencing data of a study of T-cell memory formation after mild COVID-19. Across the study: Largely, the TCR clusters proved donor specific. Study-level points and caveats: There was no confirmation that second-wave clones peaking on day 37 were SARS-CoV-2 specific. The study found balanced CD4/CD8 in clones contracting day 15 to 85 and a CD4+ lean in later expanders.

Remarks on this clonotype: Its antigen remains unknown.

Researchers used 5'RACE with constant-segment primers to make TCR alpha and TCR beta cDNA libraries that carry sample barcodes and UMIs. Using its own MiXCR run on the 5' RACE reads, TCRdb lists one record per CDR3 protein. The sample records 450,000 to 650,000 distinct CDR3 sequences, 20% being singletons. The CDR3 contains 15 residues. The J segment lost 6 bases and the V segment lost 4 bases, leaving 11 bases of the junction unmatched. Germline assignment: CDR1 SGDLS and CDR2 YYNGEE. V usage is TRBV9 and J usage is TRBJ2-7; 9 nucleotides line up with TRBD1. Sequenced material: PBMCs or a T cell subset sorted from them (not recorded which). The clonotype comes from an adult woman who had mild COVID-19 (a few samples of this study predate the infection). Cell type and time point are not known. CDR3: CASSRGGQGFSEQYF. CDR3 DNA: TGTGCCAGCAGCCGCGGGGGACAGGGATTTTCCGAGCAGTACTTC.